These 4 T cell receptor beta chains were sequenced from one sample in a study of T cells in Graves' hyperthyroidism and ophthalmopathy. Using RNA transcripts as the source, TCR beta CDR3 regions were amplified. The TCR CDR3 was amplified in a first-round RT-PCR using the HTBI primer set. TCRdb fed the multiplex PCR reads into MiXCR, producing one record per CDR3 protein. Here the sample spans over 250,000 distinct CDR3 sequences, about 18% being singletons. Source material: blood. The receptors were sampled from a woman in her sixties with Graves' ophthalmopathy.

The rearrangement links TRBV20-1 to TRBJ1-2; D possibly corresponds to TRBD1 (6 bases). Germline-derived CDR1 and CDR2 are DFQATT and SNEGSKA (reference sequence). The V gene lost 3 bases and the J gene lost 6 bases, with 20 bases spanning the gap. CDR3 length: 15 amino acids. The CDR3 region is CSARGGWGPIDGYTF. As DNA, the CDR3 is TGCAGTGCTAGGGGAGGCTGGGGGCCGATAGATGGCTACACCTTC.

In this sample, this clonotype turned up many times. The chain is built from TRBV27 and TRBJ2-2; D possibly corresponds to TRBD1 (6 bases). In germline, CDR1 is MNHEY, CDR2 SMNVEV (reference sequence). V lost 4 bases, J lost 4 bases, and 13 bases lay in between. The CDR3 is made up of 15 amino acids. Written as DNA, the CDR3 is TGTGCCAGCAGTTGGGCAGGGGTGGGCACCGGGGAGCTGTTTTTT. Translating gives CASSWAGVGTGELFF.

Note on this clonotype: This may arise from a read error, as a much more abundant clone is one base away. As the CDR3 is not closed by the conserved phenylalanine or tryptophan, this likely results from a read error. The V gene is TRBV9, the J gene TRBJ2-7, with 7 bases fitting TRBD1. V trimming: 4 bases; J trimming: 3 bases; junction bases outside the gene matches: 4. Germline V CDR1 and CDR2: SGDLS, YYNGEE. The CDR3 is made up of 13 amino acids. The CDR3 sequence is CASSPGDSYEQYL. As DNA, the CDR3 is TGTGCCAGCAGCCCCGGGGACAGCTACGAGCAGTACCTC.

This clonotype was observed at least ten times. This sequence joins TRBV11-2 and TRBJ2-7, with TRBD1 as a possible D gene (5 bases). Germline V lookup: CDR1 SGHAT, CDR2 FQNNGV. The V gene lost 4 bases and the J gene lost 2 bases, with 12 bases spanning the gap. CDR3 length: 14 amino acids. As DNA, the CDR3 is TGTGCCAGCAGCTCACCTAGGGGAACCTACGAGCAGTACTTC. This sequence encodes CASSSPRGTYEQYF.